This TCR beta chain comes out of a study of OX40 agonist ivuxolimab in advanced cancers. Study-wide background: Ivuxolimab doses were 0.01, 0.1, 0.3, 1.5, 3 or 10 mg/kg every 2 weeks.

Individuals having autoimmune disease history or systemic immunosuppression were not enrolled. V lost 3 bases to trimming and J lost 3 bases, with 11 bases between them. The CDR3 is 14 residues long. Germline V gene data show CDR1 as LNHDA and CDR2 as SQIVND (reference sequence). Here immunoSEQ multiplex PCR was the method, and the copy in TCRdb shows in-frame clones only, minus some. The table has 60,000 to 75,000 clones, 91% seen once. Points from the study as a whole: At 0.1 to 3.0 mg/kg, CD4+ and CD8+ blood T cells expanded clonally by week 6.

For this clone: What it binds is unknown.

Material: CD4+ or CD8+ T cells sorted from blood, obtained in a trial of the OX40 agonist ivuxolimab. This chain uses TRBV19 with TRBJ1-2; no clear D. The sequence came from an adult with an advanced solid tumor such as melanoma, head and neck, liver or kidney cancer. The CDR3 loop is CASSMIGDHYGYTF. In DNA form, the CDR3 reads TGTGCCAGTAGTATGATAGGCGACCACTATGGCTACACCTTC.